These 17 T cell receptor beta chains originate from one sample sequenced in a study of cytomegalovirus exposure and HLA in healthy donors. PCR primers comprised 60 Vbeta and 13 Jbeta primers. Here immunoSEQ multiplex PCR was the method, and the copy in TCRdb shows in-frame clones only, minus some. The table includes about 120,000 clones, under 80% detected once. Sequencing input: PBMCs. The source of these receptors is a woman aged 40-49 years in good health and CMV-seropositive.

The chain links TRBV6-1 to TRBJ1-5, with D possibly matching TRBD1 (5 bases). The CDR3 consists of 15 residues. CDR1 and CDR2 from the germline V gene are MNHNS and SASEGT. Trimming left V 4 bases short and J 10 bases short, with 20 bases between. This chain's CDR3 is CASSGGRVRFGPQHF. CDR3 bases: TGTGCCAGCAGTGGGGGGAGGGTGAGGTTTGGTCCCCAGCATTTT.

The rearrangement links TRBV4-2 to TRBJ1-6; maybe TRBD1 (6 bases). The CDR3 covers 15 residues. The V gene lost 6 bases and the J gene lost 0 bases, with 9 bases spanning the gap. Per the germline V gene, CDR1 is LGHNA and CDR2 is YNFKEQ. For the CDR3, the DNA is TGTGCCAGCAGACTGGGGGCCTCCTATAATTCACCCCTCCACTTT. This gives the protein CASRLGASYNSPLHF.

The chain joins TRBV30 to TRBJ2-3; D is unclear. Trimming removed 3 bases at V and 7 bases at J, with 17 bases between. The CDR3 is 14 residues long. The germline V gene has CDR1 GTSNPN and CDR2 SVGIG (reference sequence). The CDR3 nucleotides read TGTGCCTGGAGCAGAGGTAGGAAACGGTATACGCAGTATTTT. Translated, it gives CAWSRGRKRYTQYF. Using reference TRBV30 and TRBJ2-3 for the parts outside the CDR3, the full variable domain is SQTIHQWPATLVQPVGSPLSLECTVEGTSNPNLYWYRQAAGRGLQLLFYSVGIGQISSEVPQNLSASRPQDRQFILSSKKLLLSDSGFYLCAWSRGRKRYTQYFGPGTRLTVL.

The genes are TRBV30 and TRBJ1-5; D unresolved. Trimming shortened V by 2 bases and J by 4 bases, and 9 bases separated the two germline ends. The CDR3 has 13 residues. In germline, CDR1 is GTSNPN, CDR2 SVGIG (reference sequence). In nucleotides, the CDR3 is TGTGCCTGGAGTACGGTTTTTAATCAGCCCCAGCATTTT. Protein sequence: CAWSTVFNQPQHF.

This clone was found once. Distinct nucleotide sequences in the sample also encode this CDR3. The genes are TRBV6-5 and TRBJ1-1; no firm D call. Between the trimmed V and J ends, which lost 8 bases and 0 bases, there was a span of 13 bases. The CDR3 covers 14 residues. Germline V CDR1 and CDR2: MNHEY, SVGAGI. The CDR3 nucleotides are TGTGCCAGCTGGGAGGGTCTTGTGAACACTGAAGCTTTCTTT. This gives the protein CASWEGLVNTEAFF.

The rearrangement uses TRBV6-4 and TRBJ2-1, with TRBD1 identical over 7 bases. The CDR3 covers 15 residues. Trimming at V came to 3 bases and at J to 3 bases, leaving 5 bases not matched to a gene. From germline, CDR1 is MRHNA and CDR2 SNTAGT. CDR3 sequence: CASSEKGAIYNEQFF. In DNA, the CDR3 is TGTGCCAGCAGTGAAAAGGGGGCAATCTACAATGAGCAGTTCTTC.

The chain has TRBV11-3 and TRBJ1-3, with a possible D match to TRBD1 (6 bases). This CDR3 has 16 residues. Germline loops: CDR1 SGHNT, CDR2 YENEEA. The ends were cut back, 7 bases at V and 0 bases at J, with 16 bases in the middle. This CDR3 reads CASKLQGDGSGNTIYF. The CDR3 nucleotides read TGTGCCAGCAAGCTACAGGGCGACGGCTCTGGAAACACCATATATTTT.

V is TRBV7-2 and J is TRBJ1-2; no reliable D call. V was shortened by 5 bases and J by 2 bases, with 9 bases between the two germline ends. From germline, CDR1 is SGHTA and CDR2 FQGNSA. This CDR3 has 13 amino acids. CDR3 sequence: CASSPAGNYGYTF. CDR3 sequence (DNA): TGTGCCAGCAGCCCTGCCGGGAACTATGGCTACACCTTC.

V usage is TRBV7-3 and J usage is TRBJ2-7, with TRBD1 matching over 9 bases. V lost 7 bases, J lost 7 bases, and 23 bases stayed unmatched. Germline V gene sequence: CDR1 SGHTA, CDR2 FQGTGA. The CDR3 consists of 18 residues. The CDR3 region is CASTPPGQGPRRWLEQYF. DNA for the CDR3: TGTGCCAGCACCCCTCCCGGACAGGGGCCGCGTCGGTGGCTGGAGCAGTACTTC.

J is TRBJ1-3 and V is TRBV4-1, with no clear D. Trimming removed 5 bases from V and 7 bases from J, with 15 bases in between. Per germline, CDR1 MGHRA and CDR2 YSYEKL. The CDR3 length is 14 residues. CDR3 DNA: TGCGCCAGCAGCGGTTTAGGAGCCCGGAACACCATATATTTT. Protein sequence: CASSGLGARNTIYF.

To note about this clone: One end of the junction is discordant with germline, which a read error may explain. The chain is built from TRBV7-9 and TRBJ2-2; perhaps TRBD2 as D (6 bases). The CDR3 loop spans 16 amino acids. Looked up from germline, CDR1 is SEHNR and CDR2 is FQNEAQ (reference sequence). The CDR3 nucleotides read TGTTCCAGCAGCTTAAGGGGCCCGGAGGGCGCCGGGGAGCTGTTTTTT. Translated: CSSSLRGPEGAGELFF.

V usage is TRBV13 and J usage is TRBJ2-5; D is possibly TRBD1 (7 bases). This CDR3 contains 14 residues. From germline, CDR1 is PRHDT and CDR2 FYEKMQ (reference sequence). V lost 5 bases, J lost 5 bases, and 15 bases lay in between. The CDR3 nucleotides are TGTGCCAGCAGCCGCAGGGGGGATTGGGAGACCCAGTACTTC. It yields the protein CASSRRGDWETQYF.

J is TRBJ1-6 and V is TRBV6-5, with D unclear. The V and J ends lost 7 bases and 9 bases respectively, with 13 bases between them. CDR1 and CDR2 (germline): MNHEY, SVGAGI. This CDR3 has 13 amino acids. The CDR3 loop reads CASNRDLGSPLHF. CDR3 in DNA: TGTGCCAGCAACCGGGATTTGGGTTCACCCCTCCACTTT.

The V and J genes are TRBV6-5 and TRBJ1-1; D ambiguous. Germline values: CDR1 MNHEY, CDR2 SVGAGI. The CDR3 contains 14 residues. V was shortened by 4 bases and J by 1 base, with 10 bases between the two germline ends. The CDR3 DNA sequence: TGTGCCAGCAGTTTCCGAGGAGGGAACACTGAAGCTTTCTTT. Translating it yields CASSFRGGNTEAFF.

J is TRBJ2-1 and V is TRBV9; 9 bases agree with TRBD2. There are 16 residues in the CDR3. Germline-derived CDR1 and CDR2 are SGDLS and YYNGEE. The trim removed 4 bases at V and 4 bases at J, leaving 9 bases unmatched. The CDR3, as DNA: TGTGCCAGCAGCCCCCCCGGACTAGCGCGATACAATGAGCAGTTCTTC. Its protein product is CASSPPGLARYNEQFF.

The V gene is TRBV5-1, the J gene TRBJ2-2; 10 bases are a match to TRBD2. The CDR3 has 18 residues. Trimming cost V 1 base and J 6 bases; bases outside gene matches: 12. Germline V gene sequence: CDR1 SGHRS, CDR2 YFSETQ. The CDR3 protein is CASSLLPSGSVGAGELFF. In DNA, the CDR3 is TGCGCCAGCAGCTTGCTTCCTAGCGGGAGTGTGGGCGCCGGGGAGCTGTTTTTT.

The chain combines TRBV4-1 with TRBJ2-5; 7 positions match TRBD1. V lost 1 base to trimming and J lost 1 base; unmatched junction nucleotides: 6. The germline V gene encodes CDR1 MGHRA and CDR2 YSYEKL. The CDR3 runs 16 residues. The CDR3 DNA is TGCGCCAGCAGCCAAGGAGAGGGGGCCTTCCAAGAGACCCAGTACTTC. This codes for CASSQGEGAFQETQYF.